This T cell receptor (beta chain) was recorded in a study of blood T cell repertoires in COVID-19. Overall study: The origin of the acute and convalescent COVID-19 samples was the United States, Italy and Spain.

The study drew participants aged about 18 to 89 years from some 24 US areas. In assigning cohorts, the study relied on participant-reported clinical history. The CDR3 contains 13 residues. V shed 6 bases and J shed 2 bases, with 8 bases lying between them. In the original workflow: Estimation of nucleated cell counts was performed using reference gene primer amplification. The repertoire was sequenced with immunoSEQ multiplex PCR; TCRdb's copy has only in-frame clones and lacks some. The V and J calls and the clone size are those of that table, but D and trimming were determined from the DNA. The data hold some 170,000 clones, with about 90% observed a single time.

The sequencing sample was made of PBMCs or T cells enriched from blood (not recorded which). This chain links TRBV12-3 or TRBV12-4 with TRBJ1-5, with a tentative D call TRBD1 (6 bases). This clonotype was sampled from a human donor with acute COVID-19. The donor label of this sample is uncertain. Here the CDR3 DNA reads TGTGCCAGCAGGCCAGGGGGCAATCAGCCCCAGCATTTT. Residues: CASRPGGNQPQHF.